One T cell receptor (beta chain) is described in this entry. CDR3 length: 15 amino acids. CDR1 SGHRS and CDR2 YFSETQ come from the germline V gene. The V gene lost 2 bases and the J gene lost 2 bases, with 13 bases spanning the gap. The data originate from a study of early T cells in non-severe SARS-CoV-2 infection. Individual cDNA molecules were tagged with unique molecular identifiers, the study reported. TCRdb recomputed calls from the 5' RACE reads with MiXCR, one row per CDR3 protein. The sample lists tens of thousands of distinct CDR3 sequences; 11% to 15% were seen once. J is TRBJ2-5 and V is TRBV5-1; D gene unclear. This receptor was taken from an adult who was a healthcare worker with PCR-confirmed SARS-CoV-2 infection or an uninfected control (not recorded which). Sequencing was performed on whole blood. The CDR3 is CASSFLVAGQETQYF. The CDR3 coding sequence is TGCGCCAGCAGCTTTTTGGTGGCCGGACAAGAGACCCAGTACTTC.